This T cell receptor (beta chain) was identified in a study of control samples from healthy donors and cancer patients. V was cut by 6 bases and J by 0 bases, with 15 bases left in between. Per germline, CDR1 SGHNT and CDR2 YENEEA. This CDR3 spans 16 amino acids. The assay was immunoSEQ multiplex PCR, and TCRdb's table has in-frame clones only and misses some. The repertoire holds some 170,000 clones, with 96% as singletons. V usage is TRBV11-3 and J usage is TRBJ2-1; possibly TRBD1 for D (6 bases). The specimen was blood. This TCR was recovered from a woman under 40 in good health. The CDR3, as DNA: TGTGCCAGCAGTAGGACAGCCCAGGCCTCCTACAATGAGCAGTTCTTC. Residues: CASSRTAQASYNEQFF. The whole variable domain, remainder taken from reference TRBV11-3 and TRBJ2-1, is EAGVVQSPRYKIIEKKQPVAFWCNPISGHNTLYWYLQNLGQGPELLIRYENEEAVDDSQLPKDRFSAERLKGVDSTLKIQPAELGDSAVYLCASSRTAQASYNEQFFGPGTRLTVL.